Listed below are T cell receptor beta chains from one sample, sequenced in a study of human T cells and chemical hapten exposure. TCRdb recomputed calls from the RACE reads with MiXCR, one row per CDR3 protein. The sample shows 85,000 to 120,000 distinct CDR3 sequences, 12% of them seen only once. The sequencing used whole blood, collected in connection with sensitization to the hapten diphenylcyclopropenone (DPC). These receptors all come from a woman aged 50 to 60 with alopecia areata. Some clones in this sample may be carry-over from other donors' samples. CDR3s include the opening cysteine and the closing phenylalanine or tryptophan. The order of the fields is D gene, V gene, J gene, clone size, CDR3 protein, CDR3 DNA. D genes are given only for firm matches. Size tells how often a clone was seen (once, few, many) or the class of an expanded clone, and some rows leave it out.

>TRBD1|TRBV19|TRBJ2-7|few
CASKGTGRSYEQYF
TGTGCCAGTAAGGGGACAGGGCGGTCCTACGAGCAGTACTTC
>TRBD1|TRBV7-2|TRBJ1-5|few
CASSSGTASNQPQHF
TGTGCCAGCAGCTCCGGGACAGCCAGCAATCAGCCCCAGCATTTT
>.|TRBV12-3/TRBV12-4|TRBJ2-7|few
CASSGGRQGSYEQYF
TGTGCCAGCAGTGGGGGGAGGCAGGGATCCTACGAGCAGTACTTC
>TRBD2|TRBV7-2|TRBJ2-1|few
CASSLGLADYNEQFF
TGTGCCAGCAGCTTAGGACTAGCGGATTACAATGAGCAGTTCTTC
>.|TRBV20-1|TRBJ2-7|few
CSARAFFTSQGLAYEQYF
TGCAGTGCTAGAGCTTTTTTCACCTCACAGGGACTTGCCTACGAGCAGTACTTC
>.|TRBV7-9|TRBJ1-6|.
CASSPHGNSPLHF
TGTGCCAGCAGCCCCCACGGGAATTCACCCCTCCACTTT
>TRBD2|TRBV7-2|TRBJ2-7|few
CASSKQPSGPYEQYF
TGTGCCAGCAGCAAGCAGCCTAGCGGCCCCTACGAGCAGTACTTC
>.|TRBV28|TRBJ1-5|many
CASRMVGGSNQPQHF
TGTGCCAGCAGGATGGTCGGGGGGAGCAATCAGCCCCAGCATTTT
>TRBD1|TRBV28|TRBJ1-2|many
CASRSGGRGYTF
TGTGCCAGCAGATCAGGGGGTCGCGGCTACACCTTC
>.|TRBV7-2|TRBJ2-3|few
CASSLIPSTDTQYF
TGTGCCAGCAGCTTGATCCCAAGCACAGATACGCAGTATTTT
>TRBD2|TRBV7-2|TRBJ2-1|few
CASSPGLAGAEQFF
TGTGCCAGCAGCCCGGGACTAGCGGGAGCGGAGCAGTTCTTC
>.|TRBV18|TRBJ1-1|.
CASSPPWGAADTEAFF
TGTGCCAGCTCACCACCTTGGGGGGCGGCAGACACTGAAGCTTTCTTT
>.|TRBV27|TRBJ1-5|.
CASYRVIQSPLDSNQPQHF
TGTGCCAGCTATCGGGTTATTCAATCCCCCCTTGATAGCAATCAGCCCCAGCATTTT
>.|TRBV6-6|TRBJ2-7|few
CASSYPGGAAEQYF
TGTGCCAGCAGTTACCCAGGAGGGGCAGCCGAGCAGTACTTC
>.|TRBV28|TRBJ2-7|few
CASRDSGVAYEQYF
TGTGCCAGCAGGGACTCGGGGGTAGCCTACGAGCAGTACTTC
>.|TRBV18|TRBJ2-7|few
CASSPDTTYEQYF
TGTGCCAGCTCCCCGGACACGACCTACGAGCAGTACTTC
>.|TRBV20-1|TRBJ2-2|many
CSASWLPITGELFF
TGCAGTGCTAGTTGGCTCCCGATCACCGGGGAGCTGTTTTTT
>TRBD2|TRBV11-2|TRBJ2-1|.
CASSPGLAGSISYNEQFF
TGTGCCAGCAGCCCCGGCTTAGCGGGGTCAATCTCCTACAATGAGCAGTTCTTC
>.|TRBV5-4|TRBJ1-1|many
CASRPDNQGPYAAFF
TGTGCCAGCAGGCCTGACAATCAGGGCCCCTATGCGGCTTTCTTT
>.|TRBV20-1|TRBJ1-2|few
CSAKGRIYGYTF
TGCAGTGCTAAAGGACGGATATATGGCTACACCTTC
>.|TRBV20-1|TRBJ1-1|.
CSASTGLNTEAFF
TGCAGTGCAAGCACGGGATTGAACACTGAAGCTTTCTTT
>.|TRBV7-2|TRBJ1-2|few
CASSPGNNYGYTF
TGTGCCAGCAGCCCGGGAAACAACTATGGCTACACCTTC
>.|TRBV7-9|TRBJ2-1|.
CASSLGGARHEQFF
TGTGCCAGCAGCTTGGGCGGGGCCCGCCATGAGCAGTTCTTC
>.|TRBV15|TRBJ2-7|many
CATSRGPTTRTTSAEQYF
TGTGCCACCAGCAGAGGACCTACAACTAGAACTACTTCGGCGGAGCAGTACTTC
>.|TRBV7-2|TRBJ1-5|.
CASSLEFAGYQPQHF
TGTGCCAGCAGCTTAGAATTCGCGGGGTATCAGCCCCAGCATTTT
>.|TRBV20-1|TRBJ2-3|.
CSARDYTGSTDTQYF
TGCAGTGCTAGAGATTACACGGGATCCACAGATACGCAGTATTTT
>.|TRBV18|TRBJ1-5|many
CASSPSQGGNQPQHF
TGTGCCAGCTCACCAAGCCAGGGAGGCAATCAGCCCCAGCATTTT
>.|TRBV7-2|TRBJ1-1|few
CASSSSTQNTEAFF
TGTGCCAGCAGCTCCTCGACTCAGAACACTGAAGCTTTCTTT
>TRBD2|TRBV2|TRBJ2-2|many
CASRGTSGSGELFF
TGTGCCAGCAGGGGGACTAGCGGTTCCGGGGAGCTGTTTTTT
>.|TRBV6-1|TRBJ2-2|.
CASLDRDTGELFF
TGTGCCAGCCTAGACCGGGACACCGGGGAGCTGTTTTTT
>TRBD2|TRBV11-2|TRBJ2-1|.
CASSPRTVAGVNNEQFF
TGTGCCAGCAGCCCTAGGACGGTAGCGGGAGTTAACAATGAGCAGTTCTTC
>TRBD2|TRBV2|TRBJ2-1|few
CASKRRERNEQFF
TGTGCCAGCAAGCGGCGGGAGAGGAATGAGCAGTTCTTC
>.|TRBV15|TRBJ1-2|.
CATSRDLRREEGYTF
TGTGCCACCAGCAGAGATTTGAGGCGTGAGGAAGGCTACACCTTC
>.|TRBV19|TRBJ1-1|.
CASKGVWMNTEAFF
TGTGCCAGTAAGGGGGTATGGATGAACACTGAAGCTTTCTTT
>.|TRBV2|TRBJ1-2|many
CASRSSTGGYTF
TGTGCCAGCAGGAGTTCGACAGGCGGCTACACCTTC
>TRBD1|TRBV7-8|TRBJ1-2|.
CASSKTGGWDGYTF
TGTGCCAGCAGCAAGACAGGGGGCTGGGATGGCTACACCTTC
>.|TRBV29-1|TRBJ2-1|few
CSVGIYNEQFF
TGCAGCGTTGGGATCTACAATGAGCAGTTCTTC
>TRBD1|TRBV12-3/TRBV12-4|TRBJ1-1|.
CASSPRQGQNTEAFF
TGTGCCAGCAGTCCCCGACAGGGACAGAACACTGAAGCTTTCTTT
>.|TRBV28|TRBJ1-1|many
CASSPNPREAFF
TGTGCCAGCAGTCCTAACCCGCGTGAAGCTTTCTTT
>.|TRBV20-1|TRBJ2-3|.
CSASSRLSEGTDTQYF
TGCAGTGCTAGTTCCCGGCTTAGCGAAGGCACAGATACGCAGTATTTT
>.|TRBV10-3|TRBJ2-7|.
CAISAGNEQYF
TGTGCCATCAGTGCGGGAAACGAGCAGTACTTC
>TRBD1|TRBV4-1|TRBJ1-6|.
CASSLRGREYNSPLHF
TGCGCCAGCAGCCTAAGGGGGCGGGAATATAATTCACCCCTCCACTTT
>.|TRBV20-1|TRBJ2-7|.
CSVQGGPTYEQYF
TGCAGTGTTCAAGGCGGGCCAACCTACGAGCAGTACTTC
>.|TRBV20-1|TRBJ2-1|.
CSAGPGNSYNEQFF
TGCAGTGCGGGGCCCGGGAACTCCTACAATGAGCAGTTCTTC
>.|TRBV6-5|TRBJ2-6|many
CASSYAYSGTPGANVLTF
TGTGCCAGCAGTTACGCCTATTCTGGGACACCAGGGGCCAACGTCCTGACTTTC